The 11 T cell receptor beta chains below were found in one sample sequenced in a study of technical replicates of blood from a handful of donors. The data were produced by immunoSEQ multiplex PCR, yet TCRdb's version contains in-frame clones alone and is incomplete. The repertoire holds around 78,000 clones, with roughly 94% as singletons. Sequenced: T cells isolated from PBMCs. The receptors derive from a human donor in good health.

The V gene is TRBV19, the J gene TRBJ1-3, with D unresolved. The CDR3 contains 17 residues. V was pared by 2 bases and J by 1 base, with 15 bases between. The V gene's germline CDR1 is LNHDA and CDR2 SQIVND (reference sequence). The CDR3 coding sequence is TGTGCCAGTAGTATATGGAGCGGCTACACATCTGGAAACACCATATATTTT. Translating it yields CASSIWSGYTSGNTIYF.

J is TRBJ1-6 and V is TRBV27; tentatively, D is TRBD1 (6 bases). The germline V and J ends were trimmed by 8 bases and 9 bases, with 20 bases remaining between them. This CDR3 is 15 amino acids long. Germline CDR1 is MNHEY and CDR2 is SMNVEV (reference sequence). Here the CDR3 reads CASDCMWDKLSPLHF. The CDR3 DNA sequence: TGTGCCAGCGACTGCATGTGGGACAAACTTTCACCCCTCCACTTT.

The CDR3 is CASGWDRSTDTQYF. CDR3 DNA: TGTGCCAGCGGTTGGGACAGGTCCACAGATACGCAGTATTTT. The rearrangement joins TRBV2 to TRBJ2-3; 8 nucleotides line up with TRBD1. The V gene end was trimmed by 8 bases and the J gene end by 2 bases; junction bases not matched to a gene: 6. CDR3 length: 14 amino acids. The germline CDR1 and CDR2 sequences are SNHLY and FYNNEI. The whole variable domain, filled in from reference TRBV2 and TRBJ2-3, reads EPEVTQTPSHQVTQMGQEVILRCVPISNHLYFYWYRQILGQKVEFLVSFYNNEISEKSEIFDDQFSVERPDGSNFTLKIRSTKLEDSAMYFCASGWDRSTDTQYFGPGTRLTVL.

The rearrangement uses TRBV6-1 and TRBJ2-1; 11 nucleotides agree with TRBD2. The CDR3 runs to 14 residues. CDR1 and CDR2 from the germline V gene are MNHNS and SASEGT. After removal of 5 bases from V and 6 bases from J, the junction contained 3 bases not matched to a gene. CDR3 protein: CASSIAGGGNEQFF. The CDR3 nucleotides are TGTGCCAGCAGTATAGCGGGGGGGGGCAATGAGCAGTTCTTC.

A word on this clone: Other DNA sequences in the sample encode the same CDR3. J is TRBJ1-1 and V is TRBV2; perhaps TRBD1 as D (6 bases). V was clipped by 7 bases and J by 1 base, with 10 bases between them. Per germline, CDR1 SNHLY and CDR2 FYNNEI. The CDR3 sequence is 13 residues long. The CDR3 spells CASTGQPNTEAFF. CDR3 sequence (DNA): TGTGCCAGCACAGGACAGCCGAACACTGAAGCTTTCTTT.

V usage is TRBV19 and J usage is TRBJ2-1; D might be TRBD2 (5 bases). Trimming shortened V by 5 bases and J by 6 bases, and 17 bases separated the two germline ends. Germline loops: CDR1 LNHDA, CDR2 SQIVND (reference sequence). The CDR3 totals 15 residues. CDR3 amino acids: CASSSGSYIGNEQFF. CDR3 in DNA: TGTGCCAGTAGTTCGGGGTCCTACATCGGCAATGAGCAGTTCTTC.

The V and J genes are TRBV7-9 and TRBJ1-1; D is undetermined. The CDR3 length is 14 residues. The germline V gene has CDR1 SEHNR and CDR2 FQNEAQ (reference sequence). V was pared by 6 bases and J by 6 bases, with 17 bases between. The CDR3, as DNA: TGTGCCAGCAGTTGGCCCTCCACCCTCGCTGAAGCTTTCTTT. Protein product: CASSWPSTLAEAFF.

The chain links TRBV7-8 to TRBJ2-7; 12 bases align to TRBD1. The ends lost 5 bases at V and 5 bases at J; junction bases unmatched: 7. The CDR3 loop spans 15 amino acids. Germline lookup yields CDR1 SGHVS and CDR2 FQNEAQ. Here the CDR3 reads CASSGGTGGGNEQYF. In DNA, the CDR3 is TGTGCCAGCAGCGGGGGGACAGGGGGCGGGAACGAGCAGTACTTC.

This chain uses TRBV11-2 with TRBJ2-1, with D perhaps TRBD1 (6 bases). Per the germline V gene, CDR1 is SGHAT and CDR2 is FQNNGV. This CDR3 is 14 amino acids long. Trimming cost V 5 bases and J 1 base, with 9 bases left between them. DNA for the CDR3: TGTGCCAGCAGCCCTCAGGGGTCCTACAATGAGCAGTTCTTC. It yields the protein CASSPQGSYNEQFF.

With respect to this clone: Other nucleotide sequences from this sample produce the same CDR3. The chain is built from TRBV5-1 and TRBJ2-3, with 8 nucleotides matching TRBD2. Losses at the gene ends were 0 bases for V and 0 bases for J; bases not matched to a gene: 3. Germline CDR1 and CDR2: SGHRS and YFSETQ. This CDR3 is 16 amino acids long. CDR3 bases: TGCGCCAGCAGCTTGGCCGGCGGGGGGAGCACAGATACGCAGTATTTT. The encoded protein is CASSLAGGGSTDTQYF.

The chain recombines TRBV18 with TRBJ2-7, with D maybe TRBD2 (5 bases). CDR1 and CDR2 (germline): KGHSH, LQKENI. This CDR3 is 16 amino acids long. V was cut by 2 bases and J by 2 bases, with 16 bases left in between. This CDR3 is CASSPSYLRGTYEQYF. The CDR3 nucleotides read TGTGCCAGCTCACCAAGCTATCTTCGGGGTACCTACGAGCAGTACTTC.